The 21 T cell receptor beta chains below were found in one sample sequenced in a study of T cells after yellow fever vaccination. TCRdb reprocessed the 5' RACE reads with MiXCR, giving one entry per CDR3 protein. The sample consists of approximately 150,000 distinct CDR3 sequences, approximately 9.7% of them appearing once. Sequencing was performed on CD8+ T cells sorted from PBMCs, taken 45 days after the yellow fever booster vaccination. The receptors stem from a man in his late teens or twenties who received the YFV17D yellow fever vaccine.

This clonotype turned up a few times. The V gene is TRBV7-2, the J gene TRBJ1-5; D might be TRBD1 (6 bases). In germline, CDR1 is SGHTA, CDR2 FQGNSA. The CDR3 consists of 16 residues. With 4 bases removed from V and 5 bases from J, the gap between germline ends came to 18 bases. The CDR3 DNA reads as TGTGCCAGCAGCTCCGCAATGGGGGGGCATCATCAGCCCCAGCATTTT. It specifies CASSSAMGGHHQPQHF.

The V and J genes are TRBV7-6 and TRBJ1-1; D possibly corresponds to TRBD1 (5 bases). Germline-derived CDR1 and CDR2 are SGHVS and FNYEAQ. The CDR3 runs to 16 residues. V lost 7 bases and J lost 3, with 21 bases in between. The CDR3 spells CASTPEAGPLHTEAFF. For the CDR3, the DNA is TGTGCCAGCACCCCCGAGGCGGGACCACTTCACACTGAAGCTTTCTTT.

This clonotype appeared a few times. The chain carries TRBV29-1 and TRBJ2-7; 7 bases agree with TRBD2. The CDR3 contains 14 residues. The V gene end was trimmed by 2 bases and the J gene end by 2 bases; junction bases not matched to a gene: 6. Germline CDR1 SQVTM, CDR2 ANQGSEA. The CDR3 spells CSVERRGTAYEQYF. The CDR3 region has the DNA TGCAGCGTTGAACGGCGGGGGACGGCCTACGAGCAGTACTTC.

This clonotype was seen a handful of times. The chain joins TRBV28 to TRBJ2-2; 9 positions agree with TRBD1. V lost 6 bases, J lost 4 bases, and 3 bases stayed unmatched. From germline, CDR1 is MDHEN and CDR2 SYDVKM. The CDR3 is 14 amino acids. In DNA, the CDR3 is TGTGCCAGCAGCCGGGGACAGGGCACCGGGGAGCTGTTTTTT. This gives the protein CASSRGQGTGELFF. The full variable domain, its missing parts supplied by reference TRBV28 and TRBJ2-2, is DVKVTQSSRYLVKRTGEKVFLECVQDMDHENMFWYRQDPGLGLRLIYFSYDVKMKEKGDIPEGYSVSREKKERFSLILESASTNQTSMYLCASSRGQGTGELFFGEGSRLTVL.

In its sample, this clonotype was seen a few times. Written as DNA, the CDR3 is TGTGCCAGCAGTTACACAATAGGGAACTATGGCTACACCTTC. Amino acids: CASSYTIGNYGYTF. The rearrangement uses TRBV6-5 and TRBJ1-2; no firm D call. V was clipped by 2 bases and J by 2 bases, with 9 bases between them. Germline assignment: CDR1 MNHEY and CDR2 SVGAGI. This CDR3 spans 14 amino acids.

This clonotype was seen at least ten times. The rearrangement joins TRBV7-6 to TRBJ2-5; D call uncertain. The germline gives CDR1 SGHVS, CDR2 FNYEAQ. CDR3 length: 12 residues. The V end was cut by 3 bases, the J end by 5 bases, with 7 bases between. The CDR3 nucleotides are TGTGCCAGCAGCTTTGGCCGCGAGACCCAGTACTTC. Residues: CASSFGRETQYF.

The chain joins TRBV5-1 to TRBJ1-1; tentatively, D is TRBD1 (5 bases). Germline V gives CDR1 SGHRS, CDR2 YFSETQ. Trimming stripped 4 bases from V and 3 bases from J, with 16 bases between. There are 15 residues in the CDR3. The chain's CDR3 is CASSPRRGGDTEAFF. The CDR3 DNA sequence: TGCGCCAGCAGCCCGAGGCGGGGAGGGGACACTGAAGCTTTCTTT.

The CDR3 protein is CASSQVQGGTGELFF. The CDR3, as DNA: TGCGCCAGCAGCCAAGTACAGGGAGGAACCGGGGAGCTGTTTTTT. J is TRBJ2-2 and V is TRBV4-3; tentatively, D is TRBD1 or TRBD2 (6 bases each). V lost 1 base and J lost 5, with 11 bases in between. CDR3 length equals 15 residues. The germline V gene has CDR1 LGHNA and CDR2 YSLEER.

This chain connects TRBV5-6 to TRBJ2-7; possibly TRBD1 for D (5 bases). The CDR3 is 12 residues long. Trimming shortened V by 3 bases and J by 3 bases, and 7 bases separated the two germline ends. The germline V gene has CDR1 SGHDT and CDR2 YYEEEE. The CDR3 nucleotides are TGTGCCAGCAGCTCGGACATCTACGAGCAGTACTTC. This encodes CASSSDIYEQYF.

There are a few counts of this clonotype. The chain's CDR3 is CASSSTGPRETQYF. The CDR3 DNA is TGTGCCAGCAGCTCAACAGGCCCTCGAGAGACCCAGTACTTC. V and J are TRBV5-4 and TRBJ2-5; tentatively, D is TRBD1 (5 bases). Germline V gives CDR1 SGHNT, CDR2 YYREEE (reference sequence). CDR3 length: 14 residues. Trimming cost V 3 bases and J 4 bases, with 13 bases left between them.

This clonotype was counted only a few times. The chain combines TRBV29-1 with TRBJ2-1, with 9 bases that match TRBD1. This CDR3 has 14 residues. Germline loops: CDR1 SQVTM, CDR2 ANQGSEA. Trimming cost V 7 bases and J 7 bases; bases outside gene matches: 11. The CDR3 DNA is TGCAGCGGGGCCGGGACAGGGTGGGGGAATGAGCAGTTCTTC. This encodes CSGAGTGWGNEQFF.

The V gene is TRBV20-1, the J gene TRBJ2-5; 7 bases agree with TRBD1. V shed 3 bases, J shed 2 bases, and the junction held 15 bases outside the gene matches. The CDR3 is 17 amino acids. The germline CDR1 and CDR2 sequences are DFQATT and SNEGSKA (reference sequence). This chain's CDR3 is CSASSPPRDRLQETQYF. The CDR3 DNA reads as TGCAGTGCTAGTTCCCCACCCCGGGACAGACTACAAGAGACCCAGTACTTC.

The table lists this clonotype with a few counts. The chain joins TRBV5-1 to TRBJ1-1, with a tentative D call TRBD1 (6 bases). Trimming left V 1 base short and J 0 bases short, with 10 bases between. This CDR3 has 15 residues. CDR1 and CDR2 from the germline V gene are SGHRS and YFSETQ. Written as DNA, the CDR3 is TGCGCCAGCAGCTTGTTGGACAGCCTGAACACTGAAGCTTTCTTT. This encodes CASSLLDSLNTEAFF.

To note about this clonotype: At one end, the junction sequence differs from germline, possibly due to a read error. This rearrangement joins TRBV7-7 to TRBJ2-1; D could derive from TRBD1 or TRBD2 (6 bases each). CDR1 SSHAT and CDR2 FNYEAQ come from the germline V gene (reference sequence). This CDR3 comprises 15 residues. The chain's CDR3 is CASSLTGASGVEQFF. CDR3 DNA: TGTGCTAGCAGCTTAACGGGGGCCTCCGGGGTGGAGCAGTTCTTC.

V and J are TRBV6-5 and TRBJ2-2, with TRBD2 matching over 12 bases. The CDR3 spans 16 residues. Unmatched junction bases numbered 8, after V lost 5 bases and J lost 7 bases. Germline CDR1 and CDR2: MNHEY and SVGAGI. CDR3 coding DNA: TGTGCCAGCAGTCGACGACTAGCGGGGGAGCTCGGGGAGCTGTTTTTT. The encoded protein is CASSRRLAGELGELFF.

The chain is built from TRBV9 and TRBJ2-3; 14 bases align to TRBD2. This CDR3 has 17 amino acids. The J segment lost 4 bases and the V segment lost 4 bases, leaving 8 bases of the junction unmatched. The germline V gene has CDR1 SGDLS and CDR2 YYNGEE. CDR3 amino acids: CASSLGTSGGGSDTQYF. The CDR3 DNA sequence: TGTGCCAGCAGCCTCGGGACTAGCGGGGGAGGTTCAGATACGCAGTATTTT.

Of note for this clonotype: A junction end diverges from the germline sequence, so it may reflect a read error. This chain uses TRBV5-4 with TRBJ1-2, with D perhaps matching TRBD1 (5 bases). CDR1 is SGHNT, CDR2 YYREEE, per germline (reference sequence). The length of the CDR3 is 15 residues. The CDR3 region is CPSSESLGTTGGYTF. CDR3 DNA: TGTCCCAGCAGCGAGAGCCTAGGGACGACGGGTGGCTACACCTTC.

This clonotype has only a few counts. This rearrangement joins TRBV7-3 to TRBJ1-4; D not certain. The CDR3 extends over 13 amino acids. Trimming removed 5 bases from V and 7 bases from J, with 11 bases in between. The germline CDR1 and CDR2 sequences are SGHTA and FQGTGA. CDR3: CASSLINGEKLFF. As DNA, the CDR3 is TGTGCCAGCAGCCTTATTAACGGTGAAAAACTGTTTTTT.

This clonotype was seen more than once but under ten times. The chain has TRBV6-5 and TRBJ2-6; 7 bases are a match to TRBD1. With V trimmed by 2 bases and J by 4 bases, 8 bases remained unmatched. This CDR3 spans 17 amino acids. Germline V CDR1 and CDR2: MNHEY, SVGAGI. The CDR3: CASSYPSGGLGANVLTF. The CDR3 DNA follows: TGTGCCAGCAGTTACCCCTCAGGGGGTCTCGGGGCCAACGTCCTGACTTTC.

This clonotype was detected a few times. The chain uses TRBV4-1 and TRBJ2-4, with D unresolved. V lost 3 bases and J lost 0, with 9 bases in between. Germline CDR1 and CDR2: MGHRA and YSYEKL. The CDR3 is 15 amino acids. The CDR3 here is CASSQNLGAKNIQYF. The CDR3 DNA sequence: TGCGCCAGCAGCCAGAATCTCGGAGCCAAAAACATTCAGTACTTC.

V gene TRBV11-2 combines with J gene TRBJ2-5, with D possibly matching TRBD1 (6 bases). V was pared by 1 base and J by 3 bases, with 9 bases between. Germline V CDR1 and CDR2: SGHAT, FQNNGV. The CDR3 consists of 14 residues. CDR3 sequence (DNA): TGTGCCAGCAGCTTAGTCCAGGGGAAAGAGACCCAGTACTTC. This codes for CASSLVQGKETQYF.